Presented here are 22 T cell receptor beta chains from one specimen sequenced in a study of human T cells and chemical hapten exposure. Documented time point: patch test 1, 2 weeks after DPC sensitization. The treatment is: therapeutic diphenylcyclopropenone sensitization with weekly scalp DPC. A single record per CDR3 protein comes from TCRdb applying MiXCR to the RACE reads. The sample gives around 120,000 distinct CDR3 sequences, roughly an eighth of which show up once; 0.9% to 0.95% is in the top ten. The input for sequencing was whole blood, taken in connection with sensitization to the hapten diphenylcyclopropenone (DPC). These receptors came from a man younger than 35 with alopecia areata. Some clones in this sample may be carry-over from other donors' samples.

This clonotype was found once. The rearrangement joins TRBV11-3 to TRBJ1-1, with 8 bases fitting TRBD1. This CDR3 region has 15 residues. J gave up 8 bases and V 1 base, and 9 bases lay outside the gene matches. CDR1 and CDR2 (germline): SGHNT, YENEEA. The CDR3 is CASSLAAGTGTEAFF. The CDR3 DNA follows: TGTGCCAGCAGCTTAGCAGCCGGGACAGGCACCGAAGCTTTCTTT. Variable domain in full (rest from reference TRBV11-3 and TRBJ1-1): EAGVVQSPRYKIIEKKQPVAFWCNPISGHNTLYWYLQNLGQGPELLIRYENEEAVDDSQLPKDRFSAERLKGVDSTLKIQPAELGDSAVYLCASSLAAGTGTEAFFGQGTRLTVV.

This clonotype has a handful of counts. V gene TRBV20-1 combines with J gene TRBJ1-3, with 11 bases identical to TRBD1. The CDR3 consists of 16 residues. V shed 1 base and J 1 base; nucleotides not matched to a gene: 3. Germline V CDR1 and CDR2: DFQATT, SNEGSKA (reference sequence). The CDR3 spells CSARGTGGASGNTIYF. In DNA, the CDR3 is TGCAGTGCTAGAGGGACAGGGGGCGCTTCTGGAAACACCATATATTTT.

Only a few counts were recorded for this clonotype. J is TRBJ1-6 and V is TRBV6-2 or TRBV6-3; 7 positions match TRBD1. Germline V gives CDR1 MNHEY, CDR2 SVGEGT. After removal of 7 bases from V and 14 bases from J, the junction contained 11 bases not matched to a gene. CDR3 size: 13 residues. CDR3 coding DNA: TGTGCCAGCACCCAACGACAGGGCGGGACCCTCCACTTT. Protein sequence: CASTQRQGGTLHF.

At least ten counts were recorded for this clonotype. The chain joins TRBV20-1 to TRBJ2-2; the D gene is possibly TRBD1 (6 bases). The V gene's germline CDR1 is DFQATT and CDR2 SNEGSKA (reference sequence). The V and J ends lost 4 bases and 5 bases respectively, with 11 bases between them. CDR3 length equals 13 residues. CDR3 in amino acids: CSAIQGRTGELFF. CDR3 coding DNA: TGCAGTGCTATACAGGGAAGGACCGGGGAGCTGTTTTTT.

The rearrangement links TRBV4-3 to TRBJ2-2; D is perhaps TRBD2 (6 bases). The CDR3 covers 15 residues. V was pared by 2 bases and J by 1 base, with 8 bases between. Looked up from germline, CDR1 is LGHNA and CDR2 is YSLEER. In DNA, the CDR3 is TGCGCCAGCAGCCAACGGAGGGGGAACACCGGGGAGCTGTTTTTT. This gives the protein CASSQRRGNTGELFF.

The CDR3 loop reads CASRAGTNGGELFF. The DNA for the CDR3 is TGTGCCAGCAGAGCCGGGACAAATGGCGGGGAGCTGTTTTTT. The chain employs TRBV7-3 and TRBJ2-2, with a possible D match to TRBD1 (6 bases). This CDR3 contains 14 residues. Trimming removed 6 bases from V and 7 bases from J, with 15 bases in between. Germline loops: CDR1 SGHTA, CDR2 FQGTGA.

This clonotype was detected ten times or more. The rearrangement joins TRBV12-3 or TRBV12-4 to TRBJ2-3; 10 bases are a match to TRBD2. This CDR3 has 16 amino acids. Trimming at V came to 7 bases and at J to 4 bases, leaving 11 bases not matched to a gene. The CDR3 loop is CASTPESGGVADTQYF. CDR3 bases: TGTGCCAGCACCCCTGAAAGCGGGGGGGTGGCAGATACGCAGTATTTT.

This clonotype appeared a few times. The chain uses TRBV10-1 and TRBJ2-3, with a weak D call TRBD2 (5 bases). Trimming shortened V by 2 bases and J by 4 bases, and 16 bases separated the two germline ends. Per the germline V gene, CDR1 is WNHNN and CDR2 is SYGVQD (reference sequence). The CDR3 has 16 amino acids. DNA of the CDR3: TGCGCCAGCAGTGAGGGCAGGCTAGCTCTTCCAGATACGCAGTATTTT. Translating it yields CASSEGRLALPDTQYF.

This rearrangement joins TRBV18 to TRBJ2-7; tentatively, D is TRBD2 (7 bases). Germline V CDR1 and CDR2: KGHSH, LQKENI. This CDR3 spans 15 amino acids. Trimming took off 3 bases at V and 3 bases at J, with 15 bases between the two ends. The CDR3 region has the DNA TGTGCCAGCTCACCTTATGGGGGGGCAAACTACGAGCAGTACTTC. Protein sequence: CASSPYGGANYEQYF.

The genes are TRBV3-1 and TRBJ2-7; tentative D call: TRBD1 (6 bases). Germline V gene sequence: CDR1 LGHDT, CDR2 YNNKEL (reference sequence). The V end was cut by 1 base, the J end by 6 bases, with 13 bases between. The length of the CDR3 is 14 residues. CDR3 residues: CASSQGGTSREQYF. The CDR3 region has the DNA TGTGCCAGCAGCCAAGGTGGGACATCCCGCGAGCAGTACTTC.

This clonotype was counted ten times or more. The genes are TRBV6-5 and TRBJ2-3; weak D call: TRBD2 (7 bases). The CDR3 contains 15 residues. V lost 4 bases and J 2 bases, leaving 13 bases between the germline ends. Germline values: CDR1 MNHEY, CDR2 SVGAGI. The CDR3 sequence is CASSWGGRDTDTQYF. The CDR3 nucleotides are TGTGCCAGCAGTTGGGGGGGGCGGGACACAGATACGCAGTATTTT.

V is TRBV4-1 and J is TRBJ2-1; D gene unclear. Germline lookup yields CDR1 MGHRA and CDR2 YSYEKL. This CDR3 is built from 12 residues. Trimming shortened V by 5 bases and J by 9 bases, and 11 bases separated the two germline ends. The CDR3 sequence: CASSYQPGEQFF. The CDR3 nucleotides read TGCGCCAGCAGCTACCAACCCGGTGAGCAGTTCTTC.

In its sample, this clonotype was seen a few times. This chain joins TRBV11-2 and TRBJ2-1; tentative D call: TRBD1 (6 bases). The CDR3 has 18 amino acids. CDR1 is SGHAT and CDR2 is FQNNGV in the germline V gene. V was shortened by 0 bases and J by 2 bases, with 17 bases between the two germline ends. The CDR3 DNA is TGTGCCAGCAGCTTAGACACCAACAGGGCTTCCGCCTACAATGAGCAGTTCTTC. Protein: CASSLDTNRASAYNEQFF. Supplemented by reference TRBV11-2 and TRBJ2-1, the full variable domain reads EAGVAQSPRYKIIEKRQSVAFWCNPISGHATLYWYQQILGQGPKLLIQFQNNGVVDDSQLPKDRFSAERLKGVDSTLKIQPAKLEDSAVYLCASSLDTNRASAYNEQFFGPGTRLTVL.

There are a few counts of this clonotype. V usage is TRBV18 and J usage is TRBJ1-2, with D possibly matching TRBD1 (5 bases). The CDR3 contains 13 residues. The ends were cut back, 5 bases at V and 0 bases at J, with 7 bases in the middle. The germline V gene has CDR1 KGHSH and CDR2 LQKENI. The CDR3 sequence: CASSMGANYGYTF. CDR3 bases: TGTGCCAGCTCAATGGGGGCTAACTATGGCTACACCTTC.

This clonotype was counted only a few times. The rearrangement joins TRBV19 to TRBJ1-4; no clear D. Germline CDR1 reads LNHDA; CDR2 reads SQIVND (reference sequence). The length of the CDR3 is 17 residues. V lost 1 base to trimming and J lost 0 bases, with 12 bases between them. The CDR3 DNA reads TGTGCCAGTAGTATAGTCGGGCGGGAGGCAACTAATGAAAAACTGTTTTTT. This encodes CASSIVGREATNEKLFF.

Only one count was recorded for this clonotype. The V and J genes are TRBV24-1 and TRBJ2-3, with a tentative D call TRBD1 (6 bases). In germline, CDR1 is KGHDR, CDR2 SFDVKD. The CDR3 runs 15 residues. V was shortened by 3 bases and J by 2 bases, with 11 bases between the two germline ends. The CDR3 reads CATSDAQGPTDTQYF. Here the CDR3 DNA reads TGTGCCACCAGTGATGCACAGGGACCCACAGATACGCAGTATTTT.

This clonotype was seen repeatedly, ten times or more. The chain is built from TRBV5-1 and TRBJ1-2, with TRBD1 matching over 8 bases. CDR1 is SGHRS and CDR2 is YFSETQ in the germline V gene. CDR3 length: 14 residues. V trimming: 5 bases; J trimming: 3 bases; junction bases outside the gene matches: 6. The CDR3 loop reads CASRFDRGDYGYTF. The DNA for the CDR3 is TGCGCCAGCAGGTTTGACAGGGGAGACTATGGCTACACCTTC.

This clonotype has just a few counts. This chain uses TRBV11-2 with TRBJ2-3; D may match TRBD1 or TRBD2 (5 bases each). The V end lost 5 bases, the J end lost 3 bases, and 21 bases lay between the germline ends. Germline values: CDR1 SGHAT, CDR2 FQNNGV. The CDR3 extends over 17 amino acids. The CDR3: CASSHPRGQGTTDTQYF. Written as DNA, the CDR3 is TGTGCCAGCAGCCATCCAAGAGGGCAGGGAACTACAGATACGCAGTATTTT.

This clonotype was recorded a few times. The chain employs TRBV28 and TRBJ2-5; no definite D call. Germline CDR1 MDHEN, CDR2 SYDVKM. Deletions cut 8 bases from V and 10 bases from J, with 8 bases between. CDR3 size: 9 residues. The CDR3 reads CASGWGQYF. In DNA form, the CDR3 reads TGTGCCAGCGGTTGGGGCCAGTACTTC.

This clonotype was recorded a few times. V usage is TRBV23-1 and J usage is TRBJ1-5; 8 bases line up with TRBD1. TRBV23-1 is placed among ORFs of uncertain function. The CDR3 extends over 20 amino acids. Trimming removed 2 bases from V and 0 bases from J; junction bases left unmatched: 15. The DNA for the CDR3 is TGCGCCAGCAGTCAACATGGCCGCAGGGGGCGCGGGTATAGCAATCAGCCCCAGCATTTT. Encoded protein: CASSQHGRRGRGYSNQPQHF.

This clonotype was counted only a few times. This CDR3 reads CASSYGQTISTDTQYF. The CDR3 nucleotides are TGTGCCAGCAGTTACGGACAGACGATTAGCACAGATACGCAGTATTTT. J is TRBJ2-3 and V is TRBV27; the D gene is possibly TRBD1 (6 bases). The ends were cut back, 4 bases at V and 0 bases at J, with 14 bases in the middle. This CDR3 has 16 amino acids. Germline CDR1 MNHEY, CDR2 SMNVEV (reference sequence).

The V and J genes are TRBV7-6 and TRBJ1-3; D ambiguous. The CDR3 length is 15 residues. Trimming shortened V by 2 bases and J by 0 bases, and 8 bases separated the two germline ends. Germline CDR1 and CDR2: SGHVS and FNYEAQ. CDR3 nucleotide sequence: TGTGCCAGCAGCTTAACAGTGAACTCTGGAAACACCATATATTTT. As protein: CASSLTVNSGNTIYF.